Sequencing of this TCR beta chain was carried out in a study of cytomegalovirus exposure and HLA in healthy donors. The study's findings and limits: Analysis was carried out at a later point, and it linked a missense DCLRE1C variant to TCR beta V- and J-gene trimming.

With regard to this clone: Its antigen is as yet unknown.

Germline V gives CDR1 SGDLS, CDR2 YYNGEE. Trimming took 6 bases from V and 5 from J, leaving 6 bases between them. The CDR3 loop spans 11 amino acids. PCR primers comprised 60 Vbeta and 13 Jbeta primers. Assay: immunoSEQ multiplex PCR; the TCRdb copy retains only in-frame clones and omits some. The sample lists about 90,000 clones, 78% occurring once. The rearrangement links TRBV9 to TRBJ2-1; D is uncertain. The sequenced material came from PBMCs. This TCR derives from a woman aged 40 to 50 in good health and CMV-seropositive. DNA for the CDR3: TGTGCCAGCACGTCCGACAATGAGCAGTTCTTC. It translates to CASTSDNEQFF.